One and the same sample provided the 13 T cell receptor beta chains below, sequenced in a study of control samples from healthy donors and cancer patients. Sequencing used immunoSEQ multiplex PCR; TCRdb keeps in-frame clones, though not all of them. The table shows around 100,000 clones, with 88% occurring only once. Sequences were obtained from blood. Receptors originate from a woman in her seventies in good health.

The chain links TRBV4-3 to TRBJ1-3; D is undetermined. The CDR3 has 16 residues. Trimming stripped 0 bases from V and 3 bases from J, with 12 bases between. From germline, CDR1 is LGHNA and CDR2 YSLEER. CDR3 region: CASSQDLLWSGNTIYF. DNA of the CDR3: TGCGCCAGCAGCCAAGATCTTCTATGGAGTGGAAACACCATATATTTT.

CDR3 nucleotide sequence: TGTGCCAGTACTACAGTTGCGGGCAGCAATCAGCCCCAGCATTTT. Encoded protein: CASTTVAGSNQPQHF. This chain uses TRBV7-2 with TRBJ1-5; D is unresolved. Trimming shortened V by 9 bases and J by 1 base, and 16 bases separated the two germline ends. The CDR3 runs to 15 residues. CDR1 and CDR2 from the germline V gene are SGHTA and FQGNSA.

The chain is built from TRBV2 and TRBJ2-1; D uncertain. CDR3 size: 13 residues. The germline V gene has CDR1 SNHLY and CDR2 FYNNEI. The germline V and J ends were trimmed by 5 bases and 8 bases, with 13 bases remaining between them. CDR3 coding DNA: TGTGCCAGCAGTAACCAATTGGGCGATGAGCAGTTCTTC. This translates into CASSNQLGDEQFF.

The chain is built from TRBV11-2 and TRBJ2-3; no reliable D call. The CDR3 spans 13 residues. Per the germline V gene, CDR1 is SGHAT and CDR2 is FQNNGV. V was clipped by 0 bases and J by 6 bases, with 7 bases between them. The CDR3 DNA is TGTGCCAGCAGCTTAGACCAACTCGATACGCAGTATTTT. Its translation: CASSLDQLDTQYF.

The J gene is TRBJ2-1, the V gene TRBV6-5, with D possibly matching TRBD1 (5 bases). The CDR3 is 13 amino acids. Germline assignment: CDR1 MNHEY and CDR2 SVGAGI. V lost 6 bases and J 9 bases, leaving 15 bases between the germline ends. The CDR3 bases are TGTGCCAGCAGCCAAAGAGTGACAGTTGAGCAGTTCTTC. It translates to CASSQRVTVEQFF.

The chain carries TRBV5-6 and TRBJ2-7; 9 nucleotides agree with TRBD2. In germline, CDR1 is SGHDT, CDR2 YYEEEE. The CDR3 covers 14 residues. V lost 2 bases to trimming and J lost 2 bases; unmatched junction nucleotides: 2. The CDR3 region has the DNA TGTGCCAGCAGCTTAGGGACTAGCCCCTACGAGCAGTACTTC. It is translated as CASSLGTSPYEQYF. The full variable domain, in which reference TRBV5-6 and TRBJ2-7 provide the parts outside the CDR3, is DAGVTQSPTHLIKTRGQQVTLRCSPKSGHDTVSWYQQALGQGPQFIFQYYEEEERQRGNFPDRFSGHQFPNYSSELNVNALLLGDSALYLCASSLGTSPYEQYFGPGTRLTVT.

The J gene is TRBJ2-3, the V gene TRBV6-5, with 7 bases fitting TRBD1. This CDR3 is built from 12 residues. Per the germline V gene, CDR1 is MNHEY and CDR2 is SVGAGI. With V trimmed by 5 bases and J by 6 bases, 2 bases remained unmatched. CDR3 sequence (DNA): TGTGCCAGCAGTCAACAGGGGGATACGCAGTATTTT. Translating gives CASSQQGDTQYF.

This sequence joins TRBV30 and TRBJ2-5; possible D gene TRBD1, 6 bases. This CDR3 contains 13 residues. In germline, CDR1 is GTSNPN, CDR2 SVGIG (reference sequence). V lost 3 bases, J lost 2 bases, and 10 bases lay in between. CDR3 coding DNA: TGTGCCTGGAGCGCACAGGGTCAAGAGACCCAGTACTTC. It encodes CAWSAQGQETQYF.

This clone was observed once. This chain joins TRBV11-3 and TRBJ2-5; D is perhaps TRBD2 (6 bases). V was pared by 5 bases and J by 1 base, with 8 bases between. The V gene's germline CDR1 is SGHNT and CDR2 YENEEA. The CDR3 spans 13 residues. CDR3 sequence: CASSVGLQETQYF. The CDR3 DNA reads TGTGCCAGCAGCGTGGGACTCCAAGAGACCCAGTACTTC.

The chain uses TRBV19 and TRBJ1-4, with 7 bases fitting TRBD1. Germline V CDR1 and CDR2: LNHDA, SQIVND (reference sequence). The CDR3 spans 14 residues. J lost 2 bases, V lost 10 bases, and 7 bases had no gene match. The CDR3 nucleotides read TGTGCCACCTCACCGACAGGGACTAATGAAAAACTGTTTTTT. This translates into CATSPTGTNEKLFF.

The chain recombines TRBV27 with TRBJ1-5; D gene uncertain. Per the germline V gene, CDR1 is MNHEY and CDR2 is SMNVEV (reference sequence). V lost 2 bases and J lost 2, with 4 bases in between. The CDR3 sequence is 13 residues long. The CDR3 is CASSLLGNQPQHF. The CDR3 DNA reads TGTGCCAGCAGTTTACTGGGCAATCAGCCCCAGCATTTT.

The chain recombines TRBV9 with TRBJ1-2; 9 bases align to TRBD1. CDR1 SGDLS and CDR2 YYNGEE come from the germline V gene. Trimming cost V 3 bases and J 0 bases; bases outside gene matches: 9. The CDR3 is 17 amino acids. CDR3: CASSGGTGWGANYGYTF. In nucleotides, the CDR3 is TGTGCCAGCAGCGGAGGGACAGGGTGGGGAGCTAACTATGGCTACACCTTC.

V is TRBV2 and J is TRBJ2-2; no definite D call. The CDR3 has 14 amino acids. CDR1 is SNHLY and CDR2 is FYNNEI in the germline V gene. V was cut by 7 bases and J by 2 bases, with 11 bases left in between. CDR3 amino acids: CASILLFNTGELFF. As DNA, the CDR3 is TGTGCCAGCATCCTCCTATTCAACACCGGGGAGCTGTTTTTT.